Sequencing of this T cell receptor beta chain was carried out in a study of cytomegalovirus exposure and HLA in healthy donors. As for the study in general: Out of about 190 million T cells, an earlier analysis found about 120 million unique TCR beta sequences in total. Study-wide results and limits: While the bulk of TCR sequences proved rare, some public TCRs turned up in many donors.

Amplification used 60 Vbeta primers and 13 Jbeta primers. The protocol was immunoSEQ multiplex PCR, while the TCRdb copy is restricted to in-frame clones and leaves out a portion. The sample lists about 140,000 clones, around 84% occurring once. CDR3 size: 15 residues. Germline V gives CDR1 SGHDN, CDR2 FVKESK. The V and J ends lost 6 bases and 4 bases respectively, with 16 bases between them. Details on this clone: Its cognate antigen is unknown.

The material sequenced was PBMCs. The V gene is TRBV14, the J gene TRBJ2-1; tentatively, D is TRBD2 (6 bases). This TCR was recovered from a man aged 50 or older in good health and CMV-seronegative. CDR3 sequence: CASSDWSGLYNEQFF. The CDR3 DNA reads as TGTGCCAGCAGTGATTGGAGCGGACTATACAATGAGCAGTTCTTC.